A single TCR beta chain is shown here with its context. This entry comes from a study of shared clonotypes between healthy human individuals. Only in-frame clones appear in the TCRdb table, and some are missing; sequencing was by immunoSEQ multiplex PCR. Of roughly 2,300,000 clones detected, 85% to 95% appear once; the ten largest clones hold 0.37%. V lost 1 base and J lost 5, with 14 bases in between. Looked up from germline, CDR1 is MNHNS and CDR2 is SASEGT. The CDR3 runs to 15 residues. The J gene is TRBJ1-2, the V gene TRBV6-1, with D perhaps TRBD1 (6 bases). The receptor comes from a man between 18 and 35 years old in good health. Some clones in this sample may be carry-over from other donors' samples. Sequencing was carried out using naive CD4+ T cells from PBMCs. Subset here: CD45RA+ positively selected. This CDR3 reads CASSEGTAYRYGYTF. The CDR3 DNA reads TGTGCCAGCAGTGAAGGGACAGCCTACCGATATGGCTACACCTTC.